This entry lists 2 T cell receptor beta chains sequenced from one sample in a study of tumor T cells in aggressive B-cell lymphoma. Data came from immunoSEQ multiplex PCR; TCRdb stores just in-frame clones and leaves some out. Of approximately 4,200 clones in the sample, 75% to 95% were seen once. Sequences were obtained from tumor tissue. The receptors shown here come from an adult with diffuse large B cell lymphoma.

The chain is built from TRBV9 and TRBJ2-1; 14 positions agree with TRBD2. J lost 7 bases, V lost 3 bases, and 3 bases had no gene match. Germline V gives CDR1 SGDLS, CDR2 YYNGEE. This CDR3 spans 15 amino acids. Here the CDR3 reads CASSETSGRANEQFF. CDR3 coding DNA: TGTGCCAGCAGCGAGACTAGCGGGAGGGCAAATGAGCAGTTCTTC.

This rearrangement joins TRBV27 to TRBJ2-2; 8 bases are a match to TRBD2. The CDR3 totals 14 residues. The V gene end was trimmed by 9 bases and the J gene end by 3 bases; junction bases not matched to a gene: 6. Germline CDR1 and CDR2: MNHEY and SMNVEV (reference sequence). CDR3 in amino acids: CASGPGLDTGELFF. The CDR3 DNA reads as TGTGCCAGTGGGCCGGGACTAGACACCGGGGAGCTGTTTTTT.